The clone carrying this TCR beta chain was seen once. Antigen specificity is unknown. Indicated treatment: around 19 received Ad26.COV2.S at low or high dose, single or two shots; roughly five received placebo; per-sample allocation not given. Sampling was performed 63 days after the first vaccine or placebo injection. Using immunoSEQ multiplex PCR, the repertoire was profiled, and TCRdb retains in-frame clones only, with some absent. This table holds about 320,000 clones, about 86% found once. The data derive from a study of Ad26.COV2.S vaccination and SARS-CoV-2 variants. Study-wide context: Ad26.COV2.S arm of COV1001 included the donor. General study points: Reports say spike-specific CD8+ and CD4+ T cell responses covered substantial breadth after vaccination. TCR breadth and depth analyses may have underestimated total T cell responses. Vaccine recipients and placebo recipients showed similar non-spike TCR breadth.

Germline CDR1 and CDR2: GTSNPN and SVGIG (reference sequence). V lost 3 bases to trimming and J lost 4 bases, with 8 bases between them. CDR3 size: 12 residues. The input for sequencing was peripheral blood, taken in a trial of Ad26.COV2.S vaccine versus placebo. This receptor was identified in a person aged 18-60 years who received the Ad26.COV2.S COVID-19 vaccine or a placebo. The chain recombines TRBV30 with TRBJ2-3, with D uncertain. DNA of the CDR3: TGTGCCTGGAGCGCCGCCGCAGATACGCAGTATTTT. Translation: CAWSAAADTQYF.